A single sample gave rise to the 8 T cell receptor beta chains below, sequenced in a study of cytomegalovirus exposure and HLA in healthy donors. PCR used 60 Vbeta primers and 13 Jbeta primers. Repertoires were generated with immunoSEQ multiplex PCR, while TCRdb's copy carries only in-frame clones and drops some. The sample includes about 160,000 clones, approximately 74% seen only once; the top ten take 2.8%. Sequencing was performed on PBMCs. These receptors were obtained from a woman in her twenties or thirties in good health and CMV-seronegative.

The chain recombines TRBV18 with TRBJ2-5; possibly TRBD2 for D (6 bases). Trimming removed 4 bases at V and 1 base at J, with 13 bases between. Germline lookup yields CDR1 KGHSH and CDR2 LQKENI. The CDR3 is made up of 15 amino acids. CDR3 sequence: CASSHNRDFQETQYF. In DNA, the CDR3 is TGTGCCAGCTCACACAACCGGGACTTCCAAGAGACCCAGTACTTC.

The CDR3 sequence is CASSLNGQGNYGYTF. The CDR3 DNA sequence: TGTGCCAGCAGCCTAAACGGACAGGGAAACTATGGCTACACCTTC. The V call is TRBV7-2, the J call TRBJ1-2; 8 bases fit TRBD1. The J segment lost 2 bases and the V segment lost 5 bases, leaving 7 bases of the junction unmatched. Per germline, CDR1 SGHTA and CDR2 FQGNSA. The CDR3 is made up of 15 amino acids.

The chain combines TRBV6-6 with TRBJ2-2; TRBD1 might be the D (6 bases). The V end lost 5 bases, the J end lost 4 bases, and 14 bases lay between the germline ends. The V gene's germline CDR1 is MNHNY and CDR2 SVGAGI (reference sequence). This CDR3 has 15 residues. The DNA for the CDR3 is TGTGCCAGCAGTCTCAAGACAGGTATCACCGGGGAGCTGTTTTTT. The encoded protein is CASSLKTGITGELFF.

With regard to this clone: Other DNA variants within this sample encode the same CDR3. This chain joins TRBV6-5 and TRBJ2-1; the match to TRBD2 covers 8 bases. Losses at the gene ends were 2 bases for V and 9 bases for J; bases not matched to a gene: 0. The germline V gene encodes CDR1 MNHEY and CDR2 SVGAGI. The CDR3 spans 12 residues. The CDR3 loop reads CASSYSGGEQFF. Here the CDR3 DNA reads TGTGCCAGCAGTTACAGCGGGGGTGAGCAGTTCTTC.

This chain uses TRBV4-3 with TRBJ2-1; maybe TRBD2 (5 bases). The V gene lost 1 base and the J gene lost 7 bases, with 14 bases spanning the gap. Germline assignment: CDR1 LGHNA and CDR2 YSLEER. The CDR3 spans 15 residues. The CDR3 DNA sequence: TGCGCCAGCAGCCAAGGGGTGGGAGAGTCAAATGAGCAGTTCTTC. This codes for CASSQGVGESNEQFF.

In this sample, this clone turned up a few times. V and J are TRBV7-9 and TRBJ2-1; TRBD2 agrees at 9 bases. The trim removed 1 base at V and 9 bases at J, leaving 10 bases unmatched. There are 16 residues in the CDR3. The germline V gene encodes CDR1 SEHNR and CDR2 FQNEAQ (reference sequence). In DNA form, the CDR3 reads TGTGCCAGCAGCTTAGGGGTAGCGGGAGTGGATATTGAGCAGTTCTTC. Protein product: CASSLGVAGVDIEQFF.

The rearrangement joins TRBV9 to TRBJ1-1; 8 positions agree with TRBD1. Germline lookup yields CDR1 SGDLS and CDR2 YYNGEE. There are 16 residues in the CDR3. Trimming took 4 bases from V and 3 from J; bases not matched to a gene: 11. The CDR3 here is CASSTHMGQADTEAFF. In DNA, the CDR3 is TGTGCCAGCAGCACCCATATGGGACAGGCCGACACTGAAGCTTTCTTT.

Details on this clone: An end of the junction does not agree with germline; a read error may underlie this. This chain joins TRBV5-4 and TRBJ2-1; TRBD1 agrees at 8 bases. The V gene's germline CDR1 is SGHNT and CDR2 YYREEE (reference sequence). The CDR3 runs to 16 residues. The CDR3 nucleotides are TGTGCCAGCAGCTCGCAGGGGGCTGACTCCCACAATGAGCAGTTCTTC. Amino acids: CASSSQGADSHNEQFF.